Listed here are 4 T cell receptor beta chains from one sample, sequenced in a study of blood T cells in healthy people across ages. A second about 7 to 12 cycle PCR used barcoded and J-beta primers. TCRdb analysed the 5' RACE reads with MiXCR anew, one entry per CDR3 protein. Of about 720,000 distinct CDR3 sequences listed, more than 20% were seen once; the top ten hold approximately 3.7%. This same sample was also taken into another study, of T cells of mothers and their children.

Material: blood. The receptors were gathered from a boy younger than 18 in good health.

V gene TRBV4-1 combines with J gene TRBJ2-7; D uncertain. Germline loops: CDR1 MGHRA, CDR2 YSYEKL. The V end lost 0 bases, the J end lost 2 bases, and 11 bases lay between the germline ends. The CDR3 covers 15 residues. The CDR3 DNA follows: TGCGCCAGCAGCCAAGATGCTGCGCTCGCCTACGAGCAGTACTTC. Translated: CASSQDAALAYEQYF.

The chain couples TRBV10-3 to TRBJ2-7, with 11 bases lining up with TRBD1. V was clipped by 6 bases and J by 3 bases; unmatched bases: 7. Germline loops: CDR1 ENHRY, CDR2 SYGVKD. The CDR3 is 15 amino acids. CDR3 coding DNA: TGTGCCATCAGCGCGGGACAGGGGGAGGACTACGAGCAGTACTTC. As protein: CAISAGQGEDYEQYF.

The rearrangement uses TRBV7-2 and TRBJ1-1; weak D call: TRBD1 (5 bases). The V end was cut by 5 bases, the J end by 5 bases, with 24 bases between. Germline V gene sequence: CDR1 SGHTA, CDR2 FQGNSA. The CDR3 is 17 amino acids. The CDR3 protein is CASSRIVWSGLGTEAFF. CDR3 coding DNA: TGTGCCAGCAGCCGCATCGTTTGGTCGGGGCTGGGGACTGAAGCTTTCTTT.

This clonotype was seen more than once but under ten times. The chain uses TRBV7-3 and TRBJ2-1; 8 positions match TRBD1. This CDR3 comprises 16 residues. The V and J ends lost 2 bases and 7 bases, in that order; junction bases with no gene match: 10. CDR1 and CDR2 (germline): SGHTA, FQGTGA. In DNA, the CDR3 is TGTGCCAGCAGCTTAGGCGGCAGGGGGCCGGGAAATGAGCAGTTCTTC. Translation: CASSLGGRGPGNEQFF.